Below are 21 T cell receptor beta chains sequenced from a single sample in a study of T cells after yellow fever vaccination. Each CDR3 protein is one row after TCRdb ran MiXCR on the 5' RACE reads. The repertoire holds under 600,000 distinct CDR3 sequences, with about 13% as singletons. The source material was PBMCs, sampled on the day of the yellow fever booster vaccination. All receptors come from a young man who received the YFV17D yellow fever vaccine.

This clonotype has only a few counts. The chain recombines TRBV20-1 with TRBJ1-5, with D perhaps TRBD1 (5 bases). V lost 5 bases and J lost 4, with 12 bases in between. Germline CDR1 DFQATT, CDR2 SNEGSKA (reference sequence). The CDR3 extends over 13 amino acids. CDR3 loop: CSARDSANQPQHF. The CDR3 nucleotides read TGCAGTGCTCGTGACAGCGCTAATCAGCCCCAGCATTTT.

This rearrangement joins TRBV20-1 to TRBJ2-7, with D tentatively TRBD1 (5 bases). Trimming left V 0 bases short and J 0 bases short, with 21 bases between. CDR1 is DFQATT, CDR2 SNEGSKA, per germline (reference sequence). The CDR3 runs to 18 residues. The CDR3 nucleotides read TGCAGTGCTAGAGATCTTAGACGTAAGGGGAAGAGCTCCTACGAGCAGTACTTC. Amino acids: CSARDLRRKGKSSYEQYF.

DNA for the CDR3: TGTGCCAGCAGCAAACCCACCCGTCGGGATGAGCAGTTCTTC. Its protein product is CASSKPTRRDEQFF. The V and J genes are TRBV6-2 or TRBV6-3 and TRBJ2-1; D gene unclear. Trimming pared 6 bases from V and 8 bases from J, leaving 17 bases between. CDR3 length: 14 residues. Germline CDR1 MNHEY, CDR2 SVGEGT.

This clonotype came up a few times. The chain combines TRBV11-2 with TRBJ1-6; D not certain. V lost 2 bases, J lost 9 bases, and 8 bases lay in between. Germline V gene lookup returns CDR1 SGHAT and CDR2 FQNNGV. This CDR3 is 13 amino acids long. This CDR3 reads CASSLTLTSPLHF. The DNA for the CDR3 is TGTGCCAGCAGCTTAACCCTGACTTCACCCCTCCACTTT.

This chain joins TRBV11-2 and TRBJ2-3, with 9 bases fitting TRBD1. The germline gives CDR1 SGHAT, CDR2 FQNNGV. With V trimmed by 5 bases and J by 2 bases, 5 bases remained unmatched. The CDR3 runs to 15 residues. The CDR3: CASSLQGAPTDTQYF. The CDR3 nucleotides are TGTGCCAGCAGCCTACAGGGGGCACCCACAGATACGCAGTATTTT.

The sample holds a few counts of this clonotype. This chain uses TRBV20-1 with TRBJ1-5; TRBD1 matches 8 bases. CDR1 and CDR2 (germline): DFQATT, SNEGSKA (reference sequence). The V segment lost 7 bases and the J segment 4 bases; nucleotides outside the gene matches: 6. The CDR3 spans 13 residues. In DNA, the CDR3 is TGCAGTGTTCTCACAGGGGGGAATCAGCCCCAGCATTTT. Protein product: CSVLTGGNQPQHF.

The gene calls are TRBV12-3 or TRBV12-4 and TRBJ1-3; TRBD1 is a possible D gene (5 bases). V dropped 2 bases and J dropped 7 bases, with 9 bases sitting between them. The CDR3 has 13 residues. The chain's CDR3 is CASSLLGPNTIYF. The DNA for the CDR3 is TGTGCCAGCAGTTTATTGGGGCCTAACACCATATATTTT.

This clonotype was observed a handful of times. The rearrangement uses TRBV4-3 and TRBJ2-3; a weak D match, TRBD2 (5 bases). The length of the CDR3 is 14 residues. Trimming left V 3 bases short and J 4 bases short, with 11 bases between. The germline V gene has CDR1 LGHNA and CDR2 YSLEER. CDR3 region: CASSQEEKADTQYF. The CDR3 coding sequence is TGCGCCAGCAGCCAGGAGGAGAAGGCAGATACGCAGTATTTT.

There are a few counts of this clonotype. The chain carries TRBV20-1 and TRBJ1-5; no definite D call. V lost 0 bases and J lost 2, with 8 bases in between. CDR3 length: 14 residues. CDR1 is DFQATT, CDR2 SNEGSKA, per germline (reference sequence). The CDR3 region has the DNA TGCAGTGCTAGAGATAGGGTGGGCAATCAGCCCCAGCATTTT. The encoded protein is CSARDRVGNQPQHF.

As for this clonotype: This may stem from a read error, because a much larger clone lies one nucleotide away. The chain uses TRBV7-2 and TRBJ2-1; D possibly corresponds to TRBD1 (6 bases). Germline values: CDR1 SGHTA, CDR2 FQGNSA. The CDR3 contains 17 residues. CDR3 residues: CASSSKGQGKTYNGQFF. The CDR3 DNA reads TGTGCCAGCAGCTCCAAAGGGCAGGGGAAGACCTACAATGGGCAGTTCTTC.

In this sample, this clonotype turned up a few times. The chain recombines TRBV5-1 with TRBJ2-2; D perhaps matches TRBD2 (6 bases). Germline values: CDR1 SGHRS, CDR2 YFSETQ. Trimming stripped 0 bases from V and 4 bases from J, with 10 bases between. The CDR3 length is 15 residues. In DNA, the CDR3 is TGCGCCAGCAGCTTGGGGGACTCCTCCACCGGGGAGCTGTTTTTT. It yields the protein CASSLGDSSTGELFF.

This clonotype appeared many times. The chain has TRBV14 and TRBJ2-4; D not certain. The germline CDR1 and CDR2 sequences are SGHDN and FVKESK. This CDR3 has 15 residues. V was pared by 1 base and J by 0 bases, with 7 bases between. The CDR3 sequence is CASSQGVLAKNIQYF. CDR3 bases: TGTGCCAGCAGCCAAGGGGTGCTAGCCAAAAACATTCAGTACTTC.

Many counts were recorded for this clonotype. The CDR3 DNA is TGCAGTCTGGGGACCGCTAACTATGGCTACACCTTC. It codes for CSLGTANYGYTF. The chain employs TRBV20-1 and TRBJ1-2; TRBD1 is a possible D gene (5 bases). CDR1 and CDR2 from the germline V gene are DFQATT and SNEGSKA (reference sequence). The CDR3 consists of 12 residues. V lost 8 bases, J lost 0 bases, and 10 bases lay in between.

The chain couples TRBV7-2 to TRBJ2-7, with a tentative D call TRBD2 (6 bases). Per the germline V gene, CDR1 is SGHTA and CDR2 is FQGNSA. V was trimmed by 3 bases and J by 7 bases, leaving 16 bases between them. CDR3 length: 14 residues. The CDR3 coding sequence is TGTGCCAGCAGCTTCACCGGGACTCTGTTGGAGCAGTACTTC. As protein: CASSFTGTLLEQYF.

The chain is built from TRBV7-2 and TRBJ2-7; weak D call: TRBD2 (5 bases). With 4 bases removed from V and 4 bases from J, the gap between germline ends came to 17 bases. Germline values: CDR1 SGHTA, CDR2 FQGNSA. The CDR3 has 15 amino acids. CDR3 loop: CASSWSSGSSYEQYF. CDR3 DNA: TGTGCCAGCAGCTGGTCAAGTGGGAGTAGTTACGAGCAGTACTTC.

The table lists this clonotype with a few counts. At one of its ends the junction is not consistent with the germline gene, which may arise from a read error. The chain has TRBV20-1 and TRBJ2-2; D ambiguous. The V gene's germline CDR1 is DFQATT and CDR2 SNEGSKA (reference sequence). This CDR3 has 13 residues. The CDR3 DNA is TGCAGTGCTCGAGACTGGTTCACCGGGGAGCTGTTTTTT. This encodes CSARDWFTGELFF.

The chain uses TRBV12-3 or TRBV12-4 and TRBJ2-5; the match to TRBD1 covers 12 bases. Germline trimming cut 6 bases from V and 5 bases from J; bases unmatched to any gene: 10. The CDR3 has 16 amino acids. The CDR3 bases are TGTGCCAGCAGGGAGCTAGGGGACAGGGGGCAGGAGACCCAGTACTTC. It encodes CASRELGDRGQETQYF.

This clonotype was seen only a few times. This chain links TRBV7-2 with TRBJ2-1; D remains ambiguous. The CDR3 sequence is 16 residues long. The V gene lost 0 bases and the J gene lost 3 bases, with 12 bases spanning the gap. The germline V gene has CDR1 SGHTA and CDR2 FQGNSA. The CDR3 bases are TGTGCCAGCAGCTTAGCGTCCGCTAGTGTCTACAATGAGCAGTTCTTC. Translation: CASSLASASVYNEQFF.

This clonotype was counted at least ten times. CDR3 region: CASSLGSGVNTGELFF. CDR3 nucleotide sequence: TGTGCCAGCAGCTTAGGTAGCGGGGTTAACACCGGGGAGCTGTTTTTT. The V gene is TRBV7-2, the J gene TRBJ2-2; TRBD2 matches at 8 bases. The CDR3 runs 16 residues. CDR1 SGHTA and CDR2 FQGNSA come from the germline V gene. After removal of 1 base from V and 2 bases from J, the junction contained 3 bases not matched to a gene.

This chain connects TRBV3-1 to TRBJ2-1, with TRBD1 as a possible D gene (5 bases). Germline CDR1 LGHDT, CDR2 YNNKEL (reference sequence). V lost 4 bases to trimming and J lost 9 bases, with 19 bases between them. The CDR3 is 15 amino acids. DNA of the CDR3: TGTGCCAGCAGCCTCTCCCTAAGGGGTCGGTCTGAGCAGTTCTTC. Protein: CASSLSLRGRSEQFF.

The table lists this clonotype with a few counts. The J gene is TRBJ2-1, the V gene TRBV20-1; D uncertain. V lost 4 bases and J 0 bases, leaving 7 bases between the germline ends. The germline CDR1 and CDR2 sequences are DFQATT and SNEGSKA (reference sequence). The CDR3 is 13 residues long. Here the CDR3 reads CSATISSYNEQFF. CDR3 nucleotides: TGCAGTGCTACGATTAGCTCCTACAATGAGCAGTTCTTC.